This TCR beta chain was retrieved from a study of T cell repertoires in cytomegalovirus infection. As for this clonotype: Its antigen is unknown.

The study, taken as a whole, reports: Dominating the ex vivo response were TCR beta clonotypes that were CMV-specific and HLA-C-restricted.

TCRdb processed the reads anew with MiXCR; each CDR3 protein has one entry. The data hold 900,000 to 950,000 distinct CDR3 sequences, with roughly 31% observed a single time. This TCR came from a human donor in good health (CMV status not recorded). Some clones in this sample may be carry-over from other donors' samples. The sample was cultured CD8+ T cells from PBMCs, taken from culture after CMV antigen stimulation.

The CDR3 coding sequence is TGTGCCAGGCGGGACGGCAGCTCCTACAATGAGCAGTTCTTC. Its protein product is CARRDGSSYNEQFF. The J gene is TRBJ2-1, the V gene TRBV2; TRBD2 might be the D (6 bases). This CDR3 has 14 amino acids. Trimming left V 9 bases short and J 0 bases short, with 12 bases between. Germline loops: CDR1 SNHLY, CDR2 FYNNEI.